One sample yielded the 9 T cell receptor beta chains listed below, sequenced in a study of cytotoxic CD8 clonotypes in ibrutinib-treated CLL. Method: immunoSEQ multiplex PCR; TCRdb's copy keeps in-frame clones and lacks some. The data show under 30,000 clones, about 78% seen once. The sample was PBMCs, taken after 36 months of ibrutinib treatment. The receptors here all came from a human donor with chronic lymphocytic leukemia.

This chain uses TRBV11-2 with TRBJ2-1; 14 positions match TRBD2. This CDR3 has 19 residues. V was clipped by 2 bases and J by 0 bases; unmatched bases: 6. Germline CDR1 SGHAT, CDR2 FQNNGV. The CDR3: CASSLRGTSGRNSYNEQFF. The CDR3 DNA follows: TGTGCCAGCAGCTTAAGAGGGACTAGCGGGAGAAACTCCTACAATGAGCAGTTCTTC.

The chain links TRBV29-1 to TRBJ1-2; D call uncertain. Germline assignment: CDR1 SQVTM and CDR2 ANQGSEA. This CDR3 has 13 amino acids. The germline V and J ends were trimmed by 3 bases and 4 bases, with 12 bases remaining between them. The CDR3 region is CSVDPTTAYGYTF. The CDR3 coding sequence is TGCAGCGTTGATCCGACTACAGCCTATGGCTACACCTTC. The entire variable domain, with the rest obtained from reference TRBV29-1 and TRBJ1-2, is as follows: SAVISQKPSRDICQRGTSLTIQCQVDSQVTMMFWYRQQPGQSLTLIATANQGSEATYESGFVIDKFPISRPNLTFSTLTVSNMSPEDSSIYLCSVDPTTAYGYTFGSGTRLTVV.

The chain joins TRBV6-5 to TRBJ2-3; TRBD1 agrees at 7 bases. Germline trimming cut 4 bases from V and 3 bases from J; bases unmatched to any gene: 7. Germline V gives CDR1 MNHEY, CDR2 SVGAGI. This CDR3 has 15 residues. CDR3 region: CASSLTGTATDTQYF. The CDR3 DNA reads as TGTGCCAGCAGTTTAACCGGGACAGCAACAGATACGCAGTATTTT.

The chain has TRBV6-6 and TRBJ2-7; 7 nucleotides align to TRBD1. CDR1 is MNHNY and CDR2 is SVGAGI in the germline V gene (reference sequence). CDR3 length: 15 residues. The V segment lost 4 bases and the J segment 0 bases; nucleotides outside the gene matches: 6. The CDR3 DNA is TGTGCCAGCAGTTCCGCTGGGGACAGCTCCTACGAGCAGTACTTC. Translated: CASSSAGDSSYEQYF.

This clone was detected a few times. The chain is built from TRBV19 and TRBJ1-4; no firm D call. The CDR3 is made up of 11 amino acids. The V gene's germline CDR1 is LNHDA and CDR2 SQIVND (reference sequence). The V end lost 9 bases, the J end lost 8 bases, and 10 bases lay between the germline ends. The CDR3, as DNA: TGTGCCAGCGCTAGTTGGGAAAAACTGTTTTTT. Protein: CASASWEKLFF.

The table lists this clone with a few counts. This chain uses TRBV4-2 with TRBJ2-3; D could derive from TRBD1 or TRBD2 (6 bases each). The ends were cut back, 4 bases at V and 3 bases at J, with 17 bases in the middle. Per germline, CDR1 LGHNA and CDR2 YNFKEQ. This CDR3 contains 16 residues. The CDR3: CASSRLGGAGTDTQYF. CDR3 bases: TGTGCCAGCAGCCGACTGGGGGGCGCGGGGACAGATACGCAGTATTTT.

Only a few counts were recorded for this clone. The chain employs TRBV18 and TRBJ1-1, with D tentatively TRBD1 (5 bases). The CDR3 covers 16 residues. Germline V gene sequence: CDR1 KGHSH, CDR2 LQKENI. Deletions cut 4 bases from V and 7 bases from J, with 22 bases between. CDR3 in amino acids: CASSRSLAGPGGEAFF. CDR3 nucleotide sequence: TGTGCCAGCTCACGAAGCTTGGCAGGGCCAGGAGGTGAAGCTTTCTTT.

This rearrangement joins TRBV9 to TRBJ1-5, with 7 bases fitting TRBD1. Per germline, CDR1 SGDLS and CDR2 YYNGEE. CDR3 length: 15 residues. With V trimmed by 4 bases and J by 7 bases, 11 bases remained unmatched. The CDR3 DNA reads TGTGCCAGCAGCCCCCAGGGGACAGTCGGCCAGCCCCAGCATTTT. Protein product: CASSPQGTVGQPQHF.

In its sample, this clone was seen once. The chain is built from TRBV6-9 and TRBJ1-6; no clear D gene. The CDR3 has 13 amino acids. V gave up 3 bases and J gave up 12 bases, with 12 bases separating them. CDR1 and CDR2 (germline): MNHGY, SVAAGI. CDR3 protein: CASSYPSEGPLHF. CDR3 sequence (DNA): TGTGCCAGCAGTTACCCGTCGGAGGGACCCCTCCACTTT.